The present T cell receptor (beta chain) was sequenced within a study of T cells in Graves' hyperthyroidism and ophthalmopathy. Ophthalmopathy patients showed a Clinical Activity Score of at least 3, NOSPECS grade of at least 4 and duration under 3 months. Diagnosis relied on clinical symptoms, serum thyroxine and TRAb, thyroid ultrasound and orbital computed tomography. From RNA transcripts, TCR beta CDR3 regions were amplified. Primed by the HTBI set, a first-round RT-PCR was run on the TCR CDR3. Each CDR3 protein gets one entry after TCRdb re-called the multiplex PCR reads with MiXCR. The data hold hundreds of thousands of distinct CDR3 sequences, with roughly 20% observed a single time. Study-wide findings and caveats: Ophthalmopathy was distinguished from stable hyperthyroidism by 13 V-J signatures.

V shed 10 bases and J shed 2 bases, with 18 bases lying between them. The length of the CDR3 is 14 residues. Germline values: CDR1 SNHLY, CDR2 FYNNEI. This clonotype was found a few times. Antigen specificity is unknown. This TCR was sampled from a man younger than 45 with Graves' ophthalmopathy. The chain links TRBV2 to TRBJ2-7, with D unclear. The material sequenced was blood. CDR3 region: CATRQRLDPYEQYF. DNA for the CDR3: TGTGCCACCAGGCAGCGTCTAGACCCCTACGAGCAGTACTTC.